Here is one T cell receptor (beta chain) with its context. There are 15 residues in the CDR3. Germline V gene data show CDR1 as LGHNA and CDR2 as YNFKEQ. V gave up 7 bases and J gave up 6 bases; unmatched junction bases: 12. The record originates from a study of blood T cell repertoires in COVID-19. Study in general: Sites in the United States, Italy and Spain provided acute and convalescent COVID-19 samples. PBMCs, B-cell-depleted T cells, or T cells were the source of the cDNA or gDNA that made up the material.

Original handling: Reference gene primers were amplified, and this amplification served to estimate nucleated cell counts. TCRdb's copy holds only in-frame clones and misses some; the assay was immunoSEQ multiplex PCR. Clone size and V and J calls were adopted from that table, with D and trimming inferred from the DNA. The sample comprises roughly 100,000 clones, about four fifths of which are singletons, and around 4.5% rests with the top ten. The TCR sequence derives from a human donor in a cohort sampled during active COVID-19. This sequence joins TRBV4-2 and TRBJ2-1; 7 nucleotides line up with TRBD2. The sample consisted of peripheral blood. In DNA form, the CDR3 reads TGTGCCAGCAAAGGGGACGGAGCGGGGACCAATGAGCAGTTCTTC. It translates to CASKGDGAGTNEQFF.